The present entry profiles one T cell receptor (beta chain) with its context. The CDR3 runs 13 residues. A J-beta primer mix and a sample-barcoded 5' primer were used in a second PCR of about 6 to 12 cycles. TCRdb reanalysed the 5' RACE reads using MiXCR and keeps one entry per CDR3 protein. The table records 850,000 to 1,000,000 distinct CDR3 sequences, roughly 50% of them present only once. This record belongs to a study of blood T cells in healthy people across ages. The rearrangement links TRBV12-3 or TRBV12-4 to TRBJ2-4; 10 nucleotides line up with TRBD1. The J call is in doubt because the DNA end fits TRBJ2-7 better. This receptor was obtained from a woman aged 60-75 years in good health. The sequencing sample was made of blood. The CDR3 region has the DNA TGTGCCAGCAGTTCAGACAGGGGGCACGAGCAGTACTTC. Translating gives CASSSDRGHEQYF.